The rows below give T cell receptor beta chains drawn from one sample of a study of CD8+ T cells in alopecia areata. TCRdb's table, derived via immunoSEQ multiplex PCR, lists solely in-frame clones and lacks some. The table has 200,000 to 250,000 clones, more than 45% seen once. The starting material was CD4+ T cells sorted from blood, obtained at week 0. Receptors were obtained from a human donor with alopecia areata. Each CDR3 is given without its conserved first and last residue.

CDR3 protein: ASSLDPHRGETQY
V gene: TRBV5-4

CDR3 protein: ASSVEGARETQY
V gene: TRBV9

CDR3 protein: AISDQETDIQY
V gene: TRBV10-3

CDR3 protein: ASGYRGYT
V gene: TRBV19

CDR3 protein: AWSVRGGRPNYGYT
V gene: TRBV30

CDR3 protein: ASRWGQGIQETQY
V gene: TRBV9

CDR3 protein: ASSDEEETQY
V gene: TRBV2

CDR3 protein: AWSVDPPGGAKNIQY
V gene: TRBV30

CDR3 protein: ASGPGTLYNSPLH
V gene: TRBV2

CDR3 protein: ASSFPVQGYEQY
V gene: TRBV27

CDR3 protein: ASSSRRQGWTDTQY
V gene: TRBV7-2

CDR3 protein: ASSIPGRMTETQY
V gene: TRBV19

CDR3 protein: ASSFGTNTEAF
V gene: TRBV7-2

CDR3 protein: ASSVMTSADTQY
V gene: TRBV9

CDR3 protein: ASSQDEVGLAGRADEQF
V gene: TRBV4-1

CDR3 protein: ASSGKKTGELF
V gene: TRBV25-1

CDR3 protein: AWSATRASEKLF
V gene: TRBV30

CDR3 protein: ASSTLTVFSYNEQF
V gene: TRBV19

CDR3 protein: ASSSDLRREKAF
V gene: TRBV11-1

CDR3 protein: ASSLAVQLPNEQF
V gene: TRBV7-9

CDR3 protein: ASSLGSLAGSTDTQY
V gene: TRBV7-6

CDR3 protein: ASSSPMEAGSTGELF
V gene: TRBV4-1

CDR3 protein: SVAPQETGREQF
V gene: TRBV29-1

CDR3 protein: ASSGVRADYNSPLH
V gene: TRBV7-6

CDR3 protein: ASSWENRNEAF
V gene: TRBV5-1

CDR3 protein: ASSLESAREEQY
V gene: TRBV5-1

CDR3 protein: ASITAGVSYEQY
V gene: TRBV6-1

CDR3 protein: ASSPELSTDTQY
V gene: TRBV7-9

CDR3 protein: ASSLVMGGSTDTQY
V gene: TRBV11-2